The 32 T cell receptor beta chains presented below share a single source sample, sequenced in a study of T cell responses to AZD1222 COVID-19 vaccine. Method: immunoSEQ multiplex PCR; TCRdb's copy keeps in-frame clones and lacks some. Of roughly 120,000 clones listed, 65% to 85% are singletons. This sample comprised peripheral blood, obtained on day 0 of AZD1222 vaccination. These receptors were collected from an adult in good health.

The rearrangement joins TRBV5-1 to TRBJ2-7; TRBD1 aligns across 10 bases. The CDR3 sequence is 14 residues long. CDR1 and CDR2 (germline): SGHRS, YFSETQ. V was clipped by 1 base and J by 6 bases; unmatched bases: 4. The CDR3 loop is CASSLSGQGSEQYF. Here the CDR3 DNA reads TGCGCCAGCAGCTTGTCGGGACAGGGGTCCGAGCAGTACTTC.

This clone was recorded once. The V call is TRBV6-5, the J call TRBJ1-2; 8 bases are shared with TRBD1. V dropped 4 bases and J dropped 4; count of bases not matched to a gene: 5. This CDR3 has 14 amino acids. Looked up from germline, CDR1 is MNHEY and CDR2 is SVGAGI. Here the CDR3 DNA reads TGTGCCAGCAGTTCAGACAGGGGCGGCTATGGCTACACCTTC. This sequence encodes CASSSDRGGYGYTF.

This clone was seen only a few times. This CDR3 is CASRNARQGFSYEQYF. The CDR3 DNA sequence: TGTGCCAGCAGAAACGCGAGACAGGGGTTCTCCTACGAGCAGTACTTC. The chain couples TRBV2 to TRBJ2-7, with 8 positions matching TRBD1. Germline V gene sequence: CDR1 SNHLY, CDR2 FYNNEI. J was trimmed by 0 bases and V by 6 bases; bases with no gene match: 10. The CDR3 loop spans 16 amino acids.

The genes are TRBV11-2 and TRBJ2-2; the D gene is possibly TRBD2 (5 bases). The CDR3 has 13 amino acids. Trimming stripped 5 bases from V and 7 bases from J, with 11 bases between. Germline lookup yields CDR1 SGHAT and CDR2 FQNNGV. Here the CDR3 reads CASSPSGNGELFF. CDR3 bases: TGTGCCAGCAGCCCCTCGGGGAACGGGGAGCTGTTTTTT. Together with reference TRBV11-2 and TRBJ2-2, the CDR3 gives the full variable domain: EAGVAQSPRYKIIEKRQSVAFWCNPISGHATLYWYQQILGQGPKLLIQFQNNGVVDDSQLPKDRFSAERLKGVDSTLKIQPAKLEDSAVYLCASSPSGNGELFFGEGSRLTVL.

The chain carries TRBV28 and TRBJ1-2, with a tentative D call TRBD1 (6 bases). Germline lookup yields CDR1 MDHEN and CDR2 SYDVKM. This CDR3 region has 14 residues. Trimming pared 8 bases from V and 4 bases from J, leaving 17 bases between. The CDR3 sequence: CASAGSRGGYGYTF. Here the CDR3 DNA reads TGTGCCAGCGCGGGGTCCAGGGGTGGCTATGGCTACACCTTC.

V and J are TRBV6-1 and TRBJ1-2; TRBD1 aligns across 8 bases. The CDR3 runs to 13 residues. CDR1 is MNHNS and CDR2 is SASEGT in the germline V gene. V trimming: 2 bases; J trimming: 7 bases; junction bases outside the gene matches: 3. The CDR3 loop is CASSEQGAGGYTF. CDR3 sequence (DNA): TGTGCCAGCAGTGAACAGGGGGCGGGTGGCTACACCTTC.

This chain uses TRBV30 with TRBJ2-5; D remains unclear. The V end was cut by 2 bases, the J end by 5 bases, with 3 bases between. The CDR3 extends over 10 amino acids. Germline CDR1 is GTSNPN and CDR2 is SVGIG (reference sequence). The CDR3 here is CAWSKETQYF. The CDR3 nucleotides are TGTGCCTGGAGTAAGGAGACCCAGTACTTC.

V gene TRBV2 combines with J gene TRBJ1-5, with a weak D call TRBD1 (5 bases). The CDR3 runs to 15 residues. CDR1 and CDR2 (germline): SNHLY, FYNNEI. The V and J ends lost 9 bases and 6 bases respectively, with 21 bases between them. The CDR3 DNA reads as TGTGCCAGTAGCCTCGGGCGAGGGGACCCTCAGCCCCAGCATTTT. This codes for CASSLGRGDPQPQHF. Looking up the rest from reference TRBV2 and TRBJ1-5 gives the full variable domain: EPEVTQTPSHQVTQMGQEVILRCVPISNHLYFYWYRQILGQKVEFLVSFYNNEISEKSEIFDDQFSVERPDGSNFTLKIRSTKLEDSAMYFCASSLGRGDPQPQHFGDGTRLSIL.

V and J are TRBV19 and TRBJ2-3, with 12 bases aligning to TRBD1. This CDR3 has 17 amino acids. Germline lookup yields CDR1 LNHDA and CDR2 SQIVND (reference sequence). V was pared by 6 bases and J by 4 bases, with 11 bases of the junction left unmatched. CDR3 protein: CASSRDRGLIGPDTQYF. CDR3 nucleotide sequence: TGTGCCAGTAGCCGGGACAGGGGGCTAATTGGACCAGATACGCAGTATTTT.

The chain has TRBV18 and TRBJ1-1, with TRBD1 as a possible D gene (6 bases). V was shortened by 2 bases and J by 5 bases, with 27 bases between the two germline ends. The CDR3 runs 19 residues. Germline loops: CDR1 KGHSH, CDR2 LQKENI. The CDR3 nucleotides read TGTGCCAGCTCACCAGGCTCAGGTCGGCATGGGCAGGGGAGAACTGAAGCTTTCTTT. Translation: CASSPGSGRHGQGRTEAFF.

This chain connects TRBV5-1 to TRBJ1-1; TRBD1 is a possible D gene (5 bases). V was trimmed by 0 bases and J by 1 base, leaving 13 bases between them. The CDR3 runs 16 residues. Germline lookup yields CDR1 SGHRS and CDR2 YFSETQ. The DNA of the CDR3 is TGCGCCAGCAGCTTGGTGGGTGGGACGTCGAACACTGAAGCTTTCTTT. It yields the protein CASSLVGGTSNTEAFF.

The chain combines TRBV6-5 with TRBJ2-2; 7 bases line up with TRBD1. The CDR3 is 15 residues long. V was clipped by 7 bases and J by 1 base; unmatched bases: 6. Per the germline V gene, CDR1 is MNHEY and CDR2 is SVGAGI. CDR3 sequence (DNA): TGTGCCAGCACCCCGGGACAGTGGAACACCGGGGAGCTGTTTTTT. Its protein is CASTPGQWNTGELFF.

This clone has just one count. The chain combines TRBV29-1 with TRBJ2-5; D gene ambiguous. Trimming removed 7 bases at V and 1 base at J, with 4 bases between. The CDR3 extends over 10 amino acids. CDR1 SQVTM and CDR2 ANQGSEA come from the germline V gene. The chain's CDR3 is CSGSQETQYF. CDR3 bases: TGCAGCGGTAGCCAAGAGACCCAGTACTTC. The full variable domain, with the rest looked up from reference TRBV29-1 and TRBJ2-5, is SAVISQKPSRDICQRGTSLTIQCQVDSQVTMMFWYRQQPGQSLTLIATANQGSEATYESGFVIDKFPISRPNLTFSTLTVSNMSPEDSSIYLCSGSQETQYFGPGTRLLVL.

The chain joins TRBV13 to TRBJ2-6, with a weak D call TRBD1 (6 bases). The V gene's germline CDR1 is PRHDT and CDR2 FYEKMQ (reference sequence). Trimming shortened V by 4 bases and J by 1 base, and 8 bases separated the two germline ends. The CDR3 has 15 amino acids. This CDR3 reads CASSSTGSGANVLTF. CDR3 nucleotide sequence: TGTGCCAGCAGCTCTACAGGGTCTGGGGCCAACGTCCTGACTTTC.

This sequence joins TRBV6-5 and TRBJ1-2; D unresolved. The V gene's germline CDR1 is MNHEY and CDR2 SVGAGI. V was cut by 5 bases and J by 7 bases, with 17 bases left in between. The CDR3 sequence is 14 residues long. CDR3 amino acids: CASSPDGQQRGYTF. In DNA, the CDR3 is TGTGCCAGCAGTCCAGACGGTCAACAGCGTGGCTACACCTTC.

This clone came up a few times. The J gene is TRBJ2-3, the V gene TRBV6-1; D gene uncertain. V was cut by 7 bases and J by 6 bases, with 5 bases left in between. CDR3 size: 10 residues. In germline, CDR1 is MNHNS, CDR2 SASEGT. CDR3 sequence (DNA): TGTGCCAGCATGGGGGATACGCAGTATTTT. This encodes CASMGDTQYF.

In its sample, this clone was seen a few times. This chain links TRBV6-5 with TRBJ1-1; 8 positions agree with TRBD1. The CDR3 extends over 14 amino acids. Germline V CDR1 and CDR2: MNHEY, SVGAGI. The ends lost 5 bases at V and 3 bases at J; junction bases unmatched: 5. The CDR3 is CASSRTGLDTEAFF. The CDR3 DNA is TGTGCCAGCAGTAGGACAGGGCTTGACACTGAAGCTTTCTTT.

This chain links TRBV2 with TRBJ1-5; 8 positions match TRBD1. The germline CDR1 and CDR2 sequences are SNHLY and FYNNEI. The V gene end was trimmed by 7 bases and the J gene end by 6 bases; junction bases not matched to a gene: 8. The CDR3 covers 14 residues. The CDR3 loop reads CASKWQGAGQPQHF. The CDR3 nucleotides read TGTGCCAGCAAATGGCAGGGGGCAGGTCAGCCCCAGCATTTT.

The V call is TRBV11-1, the J call TRBJ2-7, with D perhaps TRBD1 or TRBD2 (5 bases each). CDR1 and CDR2 (germline): SGHAT, FQDESV (reference sequence). Trimming took 2 bases from V and 3 from J, leaving 14 bases between them. There are 15 residues in the CDR3. The CDR3 loop is CASSLPPGTGYEQYF. The CDR3 region has the DNA TGTGCCAGCAGCTTACCACCCGGGACGGGCTACGAGCAGTACTTC.

CDR3 nucleotides: TGCGCCAGCAGCTTGCTTGTGGGGTCCCAAGAGACCCAGTACTTC. It encodes CASSLLVGSQETQYF. The chain recombines TRBV5-1 with TRBJ2-5; D not certain. This CDR3 is built from 15 residues. Germline-derived CDR1 and CDR2 are SGHRS and YFSETQ. Trimming removed 1 base at V and 1 base at J, with 11 bases between. The full variable domain, its missing parts supplied by reference TRBV5-1 and TRBJ2-5, is KAGVTQTPRYLIKTRGQQVTLSCSPISGHRSVSWYQQTPGQGLQFLFEYFSETQRNKGNFPGRFSGRQFSNSRSEMNVSTLELGDSALYLCASSLLVGSQETQYFGPGTRLLVL.

The chain combines TRBV5-1 with TRBJ2-5, with D tentatively TRBD1 or TRBD2 (6 bases each). The CDR3 spans 14 residues. Trimming took 4 bases from V and 5 from J, leaving 15 bases between them. The germline CDR1 and CDR2 sequences are SGHRS and YFSETQ. The CDR3 DNA follows: TGCGCCAGCAGCCCCCCCGGGGGCTGGGAGACCCAGTACTTC. Its protein is CASSPPGGWETQYF. Based on the CDR3 plus reference TRBV5-1 and TRBJ2-5, the full variable domain is KAGVTQTPRYLIKTRGQQVTLSCSPISGHRSVSWYQQTPGQGLQFLFEYFSETQRNKGNFPGRFSGRQFSNSRSEMNVSTLELGDSALYLCASSPPGGWETQYFGPGTRLLVL.

V and J are TRBV18 and TRBJ1-1; D unclear. CDR1 KGHSH and CDR2 LQKENI come from the germline V gene. V was cut by 3 bases and J by 5 bases, with 7 bases left in between. The CDR3 contains 12 residues. Written as DNA, the CDR3 is TGTGCCAGCTCACCCAGAGAAACTGAAGCTTTCTTT. Protein sequence: CASSPRETEAFF.

This chain links TRBV3-1 (or the pseudogene TRBV3-2) with TRBJ2-3, with D hard to call. Deletions cut 3 bases from V and 2 bases from J, with 6 bases between. Germline V gene data show CDR1 as LGHDT and CDR2 as YNNKEL (reference sequence). The CDR3 extends over 13 amino acids. The CDR3 loop is CASSQTNTDTQYF. CDR3 DNA: TGTGCCAGCAGCCAGACGAACACAGATACGCAGTATTTT.

This chain links TRBV7-9 with TRBJ2-3; D may be TRBD2 (7 bases). V was shortened by 10 bases and J by 4 bases, with 21 bases between the two germline ends. The germline CDR1 and CDR2 sequences are SEHNR and FQNEAQ (reference sequence). CDR3 length: 15 amino acids. The CDR3 here is CATDKRDPGADTQYF. DNA of the CDR3: TGTGCCACGGATAAGCGGGACCCAGGGGCAGATACGCAGTATTTT.

V is TRBV11-2 and J is TRBJ2-1; D call uncertain. Trimming removed 4 bases at V and 7 bases at J, with 14 bases between. The CDR3 covers 14 residues. Germline V gene sequence: CDR1 SGHAT, CDR2 FQNNGV. CDR3: CASSSPSYGNEQFF. In DNA form, the CDR3 reads TGTGCCAGCAGCTCGCCATCGTATGGGAATGAGCAGTTCTTC.

The rearrangement joins TRBV4-1 to TRBJ1-2; unclear D gene. The CDR3 is made up of 14 amino acids. V shed 1 base and J shed 8 bases, with 14 bases lying between them. Germline V gene sequence: CDR1 MGHRA, CDR2 YSYEKL. CDR3 residues: CASSQAVPERGYTF. CDR3 DNA: TGCGCCAGCAGCCAAGCCGTCCCAGAACGGGGCTACACCTTC.

For the CDR3, the DNA is TGTGCCAGCAGTTTACATCCCTCGGGAGGAAACACCATATATTTT. As protein: CASSLHPSGGNTIYF. V and J are TRBV28 and TRBJ1-3; D remains unclear. Germline V CDR1 and CDR2: MDHEN, SYDVKM. Trimming shortened V by 2 bases and J by 4 bases, and 12 bases separated the two germline ends. CDR3 size: 15 residues.

Notes on this clone: Different DNA sequences within this sample yield the same CDR3. CDR3 DNA sequence: TGTGCCAGCAGTTCGGGACAGAACTATGGCTACACCTTC. Translating gives CASSSGQNYGYTF. The chain couples TRBV28 to TRBJ1-2; TRBD1 matches at 7 bases. The CDR3 is 13 residues long. Trimming at V came to 4 bases and at J to 2 bases, leaving 1 base not matched to a gene. Germline V gene lookup returns CDR1 MDHEN and CDR2 SYDVKM.

The chain joins TRBV20-1 to TRBJ1-1; D not certain. Germline V gene lookup returns CDR1 DFQATT and CDR2 SNEGSKA (reference sequence). V lost 6 bases to trimming and J lost 1 base, with 6 bases between them. The CDR3 is 11 amino acids. The CDR3 sequence: CSAAGNTEAFF. The DNA of the CDR3 is TGCAGTGCGGCGGGGAACACTGAAGCTTTCTTT.

This clone was observed a single time. This rearrangement joins TRBV13 to TRBJ2-1, with TRBD2 matching over 8 bases. This CDR3 contains 14 residues. V trimming: 5 bases; J trimming: 5 bases; junction bases outside the gene matches: 5. Germline V gene lookup returns CDR1 PRHDT and CDR2 FYEKMQ (reference sequence). CDR3 loop: CASSAPGLDNEQFF. The CDR3 bases are TGTGCCAGCAGCGCCCCGGGACTAGACAATGAGCAGTTCTTC.

V and J are TRBV9 and TRBJ1-2, with D possibly TRBD1 on 5 matching bases. V lost 5 bases to trimming and J lost 6 bases, with 11 bases between them. The CDR3 is 12 amino acids. Germline V gene sequence: CDR1 SGDLS, CDR2 YYNGEE. CDR3 amino acids: CASREGYDGYTF. The CDR3 DNA reads TGTGCCAGCAGGGAGGGGTATGATGGCTACACCTTC.

This chain links TRBV6-5 with TRBJ1-3; D is possibly TRBD1 (5 bases). CDR3 length: 14 amino acids. The germline V gene has CDR1 MNHEY and CDR2 SVGAGI. V lost 7 bases and J 0 bases, leaving 10 bases between the germline ends. CDR3 bases: TGTGCCAGCACCTGGACAAACTCTGGAAACACCATATATTTT. Translating gives CASTWTNSGNTIYF.